This is a list of T cell receptor beta chains from one sample in a study of shared clonotypes between healthy human individuals. Generated by immunoSEQ multiplex PCR, the TCRdb table keeps only in-frame clones and is missing some. The sample carries about 2.3 million clones, over 85% recorded once. The sample comprised naive CD4+ T cells from PBMCs. These receptors were collected from a man younger than 35 in good health. Some clones in this sample may be carry-over from other donors' samples. The CDR3 runs from the conserved cysteine through the conserved F or W. D genes are given only for firm matches. Clone size is not always given. Where it is, it says once, few, many or a class for expanded clones.

d_gene	v_gene	j_gene	abundance	CDR3nt	CDR3aa
.	TRBV6-5	TRBJ1-2	.	TGTGCCAGCAGTTATTGGCAGAACTATGGCTACACCTTC	CASSYWQNYGYTF
TRBD2	TRBV5-4	TRBJ2-3	.	TGTGCCAGCAGCCTGACTAGCGGGAGGGTGACAGATACGCAGTATTTT	CASSLTSGRVTDTQYF
.	TRBV7-2	TRBJ1-1	.	TGTGCCAGCAGCTTTATGGGTTCTTCCTCCGGAGCTTTCTTT	CASSFMGSSSGAFF
TRBD2	TRBV5-1	TRBJ2-5	once	TGCGCCAGCAGCTTAATGACTAGCGGGCAAGAGACCCAGTACTTC	CASSLMTSGQETQYF
.	TRBV28	TRBJ1-1	.	TGTGCCAGCCGCCCAAGCGGGGGCACTGAAGCTTTCTTT	CASRPSGGTEAFF
.	TRBV4-1	TRBJ1-5	.	TGCGCCAGCAGCCAAGCGAGCCGGGGGGGCAGCGGCAGCAATCAGCCCCAGCATTTT	CASSQASRGGSGSNQPQHF
.	TRBV25-1	TRBJ2-1	.	TGTGCCAGCAGTGAATATATGGGGGAAAGTGAGCAGTTCTTC	CASSEYMGESEQFF
TRBD2	TRBV25-1	TRBJ2-5	.	TGTGCCAGCAGCATAGCGGGAGCGGAGACCCAGTACTTC	CASSIAGAETQYF
.	TRBV9	TRBJ1-3	.	TGTGCCAGCAGCCCACGACATGACTCTGGAAACACCATATATTTT	CASSPRHDSGNTIYF
.	TRBV9	TRBJ1-3	.	TGTGCCAGCAGCGTGGATCCGAGCTCTGGAAACACCATATATTTT	CASSVDPSSGNTIYF
.	TRBV29-1	TRBJ1-1	few	TGCAGCGTTGAAAGGAGGGTGGTGGACACTGAAGCTTTCTTT	CSVERRVVDTEAFF
.	TRBV28	TRBJ1-2	.	TGTGCCAGCAGTTTCCCCGCGGAGAACTATGGCTACACCTTC	CASSFPAENYGYTF
.	TRBV6-6	TRBJ1-1	.	TGTGCCAGCAGCCTAGGGACTCGAACTTTCTTT	CASSLGTRTFF
TRBD2	TRBV2	TRBJ2-7	.	TGTGCCAGCAGAGATAGATATCCTAGGCGGGAGAAAGGGTACGAGCAGTACTTC	CASRDRYPRREKGYEQYF
TRBD2	TRBV5-1	TRBJ2-3	.	TGCGCCAGCGAGGGAGGGGTGGGAGATACGCAGTATTTT	CASEGGVGDTQYF
.	TRBV27	TRBJ2-3	.	TGTGCCAGCAGTAGCTGGGGCGCAGATACGCAGTATTTT	CASSSWGADTQYF
TRBD2	TRBV2	TRBJ2-5	.	TGTGCCAGCAGCGGATACGGACTAGCGGGAGCTCTGGGGGCCCAGTACTTC	CASSGYGLAGALGAQYF
.	TRBV5-4	TRBJ1-2	.	TGTGCCAGCAGCCCCCGGCGGAGTGAGGCTGGCTACACCTTC	CASSPRRSEAGYTF
.	TRBV11-3	TRBJ2-2	.	TGTGCCAGCAGCTTAGCAGGGTCGGGCACCGGGGAGCTGTTTTTT	CASSLAGSGTGELFF
.	TRBV7-9	TRBJ1-2	.	TGTGCCAGCAGTCCCGACAGACTTTCAAACTATGGCTACACCTTC	CASSPDRLSNYGYTF
TRBD1	TRBV5-1	TRBJ2-1	.	TGCGCCAGCAGGGCCGAGACAGGGAACTCCTACAATGAGCAGTTCTTC	CASRAETGNSYNEQFF
TRBD2	TRBV28	TRBJ2-1	.	TGTGCCAGCAGTTTCTCACTAGCGGGAGGGCCCCGCCACAATGAGCAGTTCTTC	CASSFSLAGGPRHNEQFF